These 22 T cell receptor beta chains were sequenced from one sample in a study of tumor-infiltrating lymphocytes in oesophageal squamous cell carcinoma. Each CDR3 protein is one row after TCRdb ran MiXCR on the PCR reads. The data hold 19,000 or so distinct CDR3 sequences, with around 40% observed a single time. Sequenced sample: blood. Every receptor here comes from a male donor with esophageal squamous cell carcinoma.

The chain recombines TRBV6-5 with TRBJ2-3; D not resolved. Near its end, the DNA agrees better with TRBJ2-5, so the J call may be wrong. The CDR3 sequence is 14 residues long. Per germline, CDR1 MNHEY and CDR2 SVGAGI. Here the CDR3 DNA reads TGTGCCAGCAGTTACCGGTTGGCATTGGAGACCCAGTACTTC. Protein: CASSYRLALETQYF.

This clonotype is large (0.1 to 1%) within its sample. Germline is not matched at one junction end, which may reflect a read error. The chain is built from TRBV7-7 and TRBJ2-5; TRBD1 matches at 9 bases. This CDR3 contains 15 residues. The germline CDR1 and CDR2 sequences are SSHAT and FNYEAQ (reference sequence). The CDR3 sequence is CASSPLQGAGGTQYF. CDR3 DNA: TGTGCTAGCAGCCCGTTACAGGGGGCAGGGGGGACCCAGTACTTC. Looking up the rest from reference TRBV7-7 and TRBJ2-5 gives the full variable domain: GAGVSQSPRYKVTKRGQDVTLRCDPISSHATLYWYQQALGQGPEFLTYFNYEAQPDKSGLPSDRFSAERPEGSISTLTIQRTEQRDSAMYRCASSPLQGAGGTQYFGPGTRLLVL.

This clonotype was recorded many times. The CDR3 loop is CASSLTYEQYF. The CDR3 coding sequence is TGTGCCAGCAGCCTCACATACGAGCAGTACTTC. This chain joins TRBV7-2 and TRBJ2-7; D remains ambiguous. Germline values: CDR1 SGHTA, CDR2 FQGNSA. Trimming stripped 5 bases from V and 4 bases from J, with 6 bases between. This CDR3 is 11 amino acids long.

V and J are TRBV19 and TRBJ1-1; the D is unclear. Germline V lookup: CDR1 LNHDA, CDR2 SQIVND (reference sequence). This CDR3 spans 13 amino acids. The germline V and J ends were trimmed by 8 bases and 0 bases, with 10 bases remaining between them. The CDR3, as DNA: TGTGCCAGTTTTGAAAGAATGAACACTGAAGCTTTCTTT. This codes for CASFERMNTEAFF. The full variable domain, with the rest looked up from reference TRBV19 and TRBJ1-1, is DGGITQSPKYLFRKEGQNVTLSCEQNLNHDAMYWYRQDPGQGLRLIYYSQIVNDFQKGDIAEGYSVSREKKESFPLTVTSAQKNPTAFYLCASFERMNTEAFFGQGTRLTVV.

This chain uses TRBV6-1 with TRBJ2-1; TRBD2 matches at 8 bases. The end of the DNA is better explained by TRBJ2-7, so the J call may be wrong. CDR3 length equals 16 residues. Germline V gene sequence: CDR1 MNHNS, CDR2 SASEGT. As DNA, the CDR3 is TGTGCCAGCAGTTACTTCGTGCTAGCGGGTTCCTACGAGCAGTACTTC. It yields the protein CASSYFVLAGSYEQYF.

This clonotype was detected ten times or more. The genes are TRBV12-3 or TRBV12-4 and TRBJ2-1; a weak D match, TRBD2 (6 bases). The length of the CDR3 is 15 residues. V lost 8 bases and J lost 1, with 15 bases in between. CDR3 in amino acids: CASGALAGSYNEQFF. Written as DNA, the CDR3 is TGTGCCAGCGGTGCGTTGGCGGGATCCTACAATGAGCAGTTCTTC.

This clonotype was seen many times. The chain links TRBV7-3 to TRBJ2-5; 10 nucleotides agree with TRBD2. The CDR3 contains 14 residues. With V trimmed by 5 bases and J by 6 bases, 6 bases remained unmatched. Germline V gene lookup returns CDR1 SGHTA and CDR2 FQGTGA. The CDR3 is CASSEGGLAKTQYF. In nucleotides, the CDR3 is TGTGCCAGCAGCGAAGGGGGACTAGCGAAGACCCAGTACTTC.

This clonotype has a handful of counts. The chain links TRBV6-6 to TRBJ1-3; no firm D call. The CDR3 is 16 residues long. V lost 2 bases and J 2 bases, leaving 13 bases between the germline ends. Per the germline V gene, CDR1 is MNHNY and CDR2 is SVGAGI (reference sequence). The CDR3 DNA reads TGTGCCAGCAGTTACGATGGAGGGCGAACTGGAAACACCATATATTTT. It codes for CASSYDGGRTGNTIYF.

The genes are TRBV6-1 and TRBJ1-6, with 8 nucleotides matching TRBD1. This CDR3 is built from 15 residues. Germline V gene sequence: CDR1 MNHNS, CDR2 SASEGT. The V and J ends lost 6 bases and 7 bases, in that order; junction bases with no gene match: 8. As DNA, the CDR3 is TGTGCCAGCAGCCTGGACAGGGATGTGAATTCACCCCTCCACTTT. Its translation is CASSLDRDVNSPLHF.

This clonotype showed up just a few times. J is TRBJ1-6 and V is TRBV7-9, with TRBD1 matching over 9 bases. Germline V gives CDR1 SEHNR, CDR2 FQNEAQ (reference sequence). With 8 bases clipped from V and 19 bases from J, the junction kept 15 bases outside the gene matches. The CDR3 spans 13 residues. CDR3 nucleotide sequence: TGTGCCAGCGCGACAGGGGGTTCCTACGAGCAGCACTTT. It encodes CASATGGSYEQHF.

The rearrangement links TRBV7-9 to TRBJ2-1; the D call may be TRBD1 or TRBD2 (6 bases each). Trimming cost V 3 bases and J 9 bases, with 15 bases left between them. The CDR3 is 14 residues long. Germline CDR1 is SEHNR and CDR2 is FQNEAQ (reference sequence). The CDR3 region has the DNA TGTGCCAGCAGCTTTTCGGGGGCCTCGGGTGAGCAGTTCTTC. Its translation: CASSFSGASGEQFF.

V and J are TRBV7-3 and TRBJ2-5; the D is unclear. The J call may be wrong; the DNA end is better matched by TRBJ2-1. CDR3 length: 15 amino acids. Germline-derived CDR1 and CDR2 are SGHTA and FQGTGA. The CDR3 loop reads CASSFIAGPYNEQFF. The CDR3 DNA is TGTGCCAGCAGCTTCATAGCAGGACCCTACAATGAGCAGTTCTTC.

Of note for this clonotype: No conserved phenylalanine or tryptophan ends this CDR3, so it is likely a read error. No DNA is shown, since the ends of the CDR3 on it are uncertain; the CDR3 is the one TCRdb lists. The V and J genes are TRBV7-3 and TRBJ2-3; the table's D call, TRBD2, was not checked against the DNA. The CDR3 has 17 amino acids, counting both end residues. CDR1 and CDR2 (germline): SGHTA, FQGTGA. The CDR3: CASSLSFSSGNEQFFGP.

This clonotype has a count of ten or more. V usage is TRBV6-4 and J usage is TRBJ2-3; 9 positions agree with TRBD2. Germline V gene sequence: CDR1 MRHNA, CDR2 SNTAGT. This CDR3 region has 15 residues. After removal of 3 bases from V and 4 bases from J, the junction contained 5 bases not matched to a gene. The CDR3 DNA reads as TGTGCCAGCAGTGATAGCGGGGGCTTGGCAGATACGCAGTATTTT. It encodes CASSDSGGLADTQYF.

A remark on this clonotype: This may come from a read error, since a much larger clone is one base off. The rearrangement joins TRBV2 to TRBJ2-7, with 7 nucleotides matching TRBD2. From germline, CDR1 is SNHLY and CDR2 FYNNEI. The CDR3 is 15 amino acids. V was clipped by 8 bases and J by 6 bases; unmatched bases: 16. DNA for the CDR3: TGTGCCAGCGGTGGGGGGGGACTAACGGCCCCCGAGCAGTACTTC. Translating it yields CASGGGGLTAPEQYF.

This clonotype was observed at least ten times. The CDR3 is CASSFGSQRNTIYF. CDR3 in DNA: TGTGCCAGCAGTTTCGGATCACAGAGGAACACCATATATTTT. The V and J genes are TRBV12-3 or TRBV12-4 and TRBJ1-3; D is uncertain. Trimming removed 3 bases from V and 7 bases from J, with 13 bases in between. The CDR3 is made up of 14 amino acids.

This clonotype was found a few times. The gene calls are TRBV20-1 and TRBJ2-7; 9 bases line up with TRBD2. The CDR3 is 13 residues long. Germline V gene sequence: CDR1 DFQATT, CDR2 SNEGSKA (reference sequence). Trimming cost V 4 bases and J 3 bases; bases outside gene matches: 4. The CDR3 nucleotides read TGCAGTGCTACTAGCGGGAAAGACTACGAGCAGTACTTC. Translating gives CSATSGKDYEQYF.

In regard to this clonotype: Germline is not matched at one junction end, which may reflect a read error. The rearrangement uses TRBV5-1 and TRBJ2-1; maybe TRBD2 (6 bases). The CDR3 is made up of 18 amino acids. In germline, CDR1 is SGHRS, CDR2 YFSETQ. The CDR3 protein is CASSHGGPTIDFTGELYF. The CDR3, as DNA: TGCGCCAGCAGCCACGGAGGGCCTACCATAGATTTTACCGGGGAGCTGTACTTC.

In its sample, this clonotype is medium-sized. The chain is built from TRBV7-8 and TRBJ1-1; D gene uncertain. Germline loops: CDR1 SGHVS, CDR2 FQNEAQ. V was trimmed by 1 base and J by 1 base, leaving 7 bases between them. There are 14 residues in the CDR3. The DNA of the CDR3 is TGTGCCAGCAGCTTAGTCAGCCAGAACACTGAAGCTTTCTTT. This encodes CASSLVSQNTEAFF.

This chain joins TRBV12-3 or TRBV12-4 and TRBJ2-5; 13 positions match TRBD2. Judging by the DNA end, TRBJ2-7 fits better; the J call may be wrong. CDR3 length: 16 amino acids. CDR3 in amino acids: CASSFRTSGSSYEQYF. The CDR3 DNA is TGTGCCAGCAGTTTCCGGACTAGCGGGAGCTCCTACGAGCAGTACTTC.

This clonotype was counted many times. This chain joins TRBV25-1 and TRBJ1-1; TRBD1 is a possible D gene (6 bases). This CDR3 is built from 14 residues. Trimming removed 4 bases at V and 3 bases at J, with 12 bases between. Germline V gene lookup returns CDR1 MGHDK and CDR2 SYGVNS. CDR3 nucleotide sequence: TGTGCCAGCAGTGCGGGTACAGGGTACACTGAAGCTTTCTTT. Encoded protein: CASSAGTGYTEAFF.

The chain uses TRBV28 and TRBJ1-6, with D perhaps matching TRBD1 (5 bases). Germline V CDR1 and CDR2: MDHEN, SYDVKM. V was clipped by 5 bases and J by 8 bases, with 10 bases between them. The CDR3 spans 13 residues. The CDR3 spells CASSPGGYSPLHF. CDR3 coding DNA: TGTGCCAGCAGTCCGGGGGGGTATTCACCCCTCCACTTT.